This is a list of T cell receptor beta chains from one sample in a study of CD8 T cells in ankylosing spondylitis. Each CDR3 protein is one row after TCRdb ran MiXCR on the 5' RACE reads. The sample includes some 130,000 distinct CDR3 sequences, just under 7.5% seen only once; the top ten take 9.5% to 15%. The sample comprised blood, either unsorted or a sorted T cell fraction (not recorded which). The receptors shown here come from a female donor with ankylosing spondylitis or in good health (not recorded which). The conserved cysteine and the conserved F or W are not part of the CDR3 here.

J | V | length | CDR3
TRBJ2-7 | TRBV5-1 | 12 | ASSMGQVFYEQY
TRBJ1-6 | TRBV6-1 | 11 | ASRETYNSPLH
TRBJ1-4 | TRBV20-1 | 12 | SATLESTVEKLF
TRBJ1-6 | TRBV7-9 | 14 | ASSPTGTVHNSPLH
TRBJ2-1 | TRBV7-3 | 10 | ASARELGEQF
TRBJ2-5 | TRBV5-1 | 12 | ASSLGQVQETQY
TRBJ2-3 | TRBV7-2 | 12 | ASKSRGRTDTQY
TRBJ2-3 | TRBV5-6 | 14 | ASSLGGYASTDTQY
TRBJ2-5 | TRBV6-2/TRBV6-3 | 10 | ASRAAGETQY
TRBJ2-7 | TRBV10-3 | 16 | AISESWTGARGNYEQY
TRBJ2-7 | TRBV4-2 | 11 | ASSGRGSYEQY
TRBJ2-2 | TRBV6-1 | 13 | ASSVAGGAGGELF
TRBJ2-5 | TRBV5-1 | 11 | ASSTGGAETQY
TRBJ2-3 | TRBV5-1 | 14 | ASSLVPGAYTDTQY
TRBJ2-5 | TRBV20-1 | 12 | SARVAPYQETQY
TRBJ2-3 | TRBV7-9 | 13 | ASSPANSPPDTQY
TRBJ2-5 | TRBV19 | 12 | ASSSYQNQETQY